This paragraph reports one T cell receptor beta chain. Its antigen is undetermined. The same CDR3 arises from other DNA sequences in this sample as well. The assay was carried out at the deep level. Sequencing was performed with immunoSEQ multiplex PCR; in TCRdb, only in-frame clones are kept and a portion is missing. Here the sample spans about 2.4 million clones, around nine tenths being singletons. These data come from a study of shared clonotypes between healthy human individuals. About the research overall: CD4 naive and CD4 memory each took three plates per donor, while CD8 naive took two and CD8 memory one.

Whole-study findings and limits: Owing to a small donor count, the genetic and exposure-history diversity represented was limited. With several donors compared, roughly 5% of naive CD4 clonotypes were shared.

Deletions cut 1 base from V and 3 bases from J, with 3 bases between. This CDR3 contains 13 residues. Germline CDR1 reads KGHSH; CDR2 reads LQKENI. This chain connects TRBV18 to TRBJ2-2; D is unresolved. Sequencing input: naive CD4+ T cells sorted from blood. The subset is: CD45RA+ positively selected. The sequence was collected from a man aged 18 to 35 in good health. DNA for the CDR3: TGTGCCAGCTCACCACAAGACACCGGGGAGCTGTTTTTT. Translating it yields CASSPQDTGELFF.